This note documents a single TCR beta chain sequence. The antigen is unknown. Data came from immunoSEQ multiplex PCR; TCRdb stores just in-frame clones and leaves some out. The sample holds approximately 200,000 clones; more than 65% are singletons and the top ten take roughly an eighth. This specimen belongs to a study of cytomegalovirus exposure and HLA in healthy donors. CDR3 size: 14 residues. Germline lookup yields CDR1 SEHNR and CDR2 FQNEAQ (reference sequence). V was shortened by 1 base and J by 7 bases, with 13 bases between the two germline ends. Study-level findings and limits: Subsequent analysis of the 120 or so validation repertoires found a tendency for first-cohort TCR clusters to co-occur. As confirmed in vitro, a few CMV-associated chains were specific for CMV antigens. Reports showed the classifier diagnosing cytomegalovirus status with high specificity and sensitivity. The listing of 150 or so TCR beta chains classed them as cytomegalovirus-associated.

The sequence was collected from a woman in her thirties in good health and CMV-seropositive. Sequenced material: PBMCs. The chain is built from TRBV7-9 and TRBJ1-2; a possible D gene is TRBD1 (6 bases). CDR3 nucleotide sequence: TGTGCCAGCAGCTTAGACAGGGATAGTTCTGGCTACACCTTC. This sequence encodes CASSLDRDSSGYTF.